This T cell receptor (beta chain) was recovered during a study of blood T cell repertoires in COVID-19. Study context: Acute and convalescent COVID-19 samples came from the United States, Italy and Spain. The analysed material was cDNA or gDNA that came from T cells, B-cell-depleted T cells, or PBMCs.

In the authors' workflow: The assay estimated nucleated cells by amplifying reference gene primers. Data came from immunoSEQ multiplex PCR; TCRdb stores just in-frame clones and leaves some out. The V and J calls and the clone size are those of that table, but D and trimming were determined from the DNA. The profile shows roughly 250,000 clones, approximately 85% of them singletons. Per germline, CDR1 LNHDA and CDR2 SQIVND (reference sequence). This CDR3 contains 14 residues. Deletions cut 8 bases from V and 2 bases from J, with 14 bases between. The sequencing sample was made of peripheral blood. This chain uses TRBV19 with TRBJ2-3; D unresolved. The sequence derives from a woman in her fifties or sixties with active or convalescent COVID-19. CDR3 nucleotides: TGTGCCAGTGGGTTCGGGTTTTCCACAGATACGCAGTATTTT. This gives the protein CASGFGFSTDTQYF.